Sequencing of this TCR beta chain was carried out in a study of cytomegalovirus exposure and HLA in healthy donors. A note on this clone: What it recognizes is unknown.

Study-level points and caveats: There were reportedly fewer N-insertions in an Asian-associated ancestry cluster than the roughly 610-donor mean, in a later analysis. In vitro experiments confirmed that three CMV-associated chains were specific for CMV antigens.

This CDR3 has 13 residues. CDR1 is MNHNS, CDR2 SASEGT, per germline. The trim removed 5 bases at V and 3 bases at J, leaving 3 bases unmatched. Primers for the PCR totalled 60 Vbeta and 13 Jbeta. Some clones are missing from TCRdb's copy, which holds only in-frame ones; the method was immunoSEQ multiplex PCR. The sample yields some 90,000 clones, 76% seen once. The clonotype originates from a man in his thirties or forties in good health and CMV-seropositive. Sequenced sample: PBMCs. The rearrangement joins TRBV6-1 to TRBJ1-1; 7 bases map to TRBD1. CDR3: CASSWQGDTEAFF. The CDR3 DNA follows: TGTGCCAGCAGTTGGCAGGGGGACACTGAAGCTTTCTTT.